The 12 T cell receptor beta chains given below trace back to one sample, sequenced in a study of shared clonotypes between healthy human individuals. Generated by immunoSEQ multiplex PCR, the TCRdb table keeps only in-frame clones and is missing some. Among hundreds of thousands of clones, about two thirds were seen once, and the ten largest hold less than 2%. What was sequenced was memory CD4+ T cells sorted from blood. Subset reported: CD45RA-negative fraction. These receptors all come from a woman aged 30 to 39 in good health.

The chain links TRBV5-1 to TRBJ2-1; a possible D gene is TRBD1 (5 bases). The CDR3 is 15 amino acids. CDR1 SGHRS and CDR2 YFSETQ come from the germline V gene. V dropped 4 bases and J dropped 0 bases, with 11 bases sitting between them. CDR3 residues: CASSTDSLSYNEQFF. The CDR3 coding sequence is TGCGCCAGCAGCACAGACAGCCTCTCCTACAATGAGCAGTTCTTC.

The chain has TRBV2 and TRBJ1-3; 8 positions match TRBD1. Germline V gene lookup returns CDR1 SNHLY and CDR2 FYNNEI. Losses at the gene ends were 4 bases for V and 1 base for J; bases not matched to a gene: 3. The CDR3 totals 15 residues. As DNA, the CDR3 is TGTGCCAGCAGTGTTCAGGGGGCGTCTGGAAACACCATATATTTT. It translates to CASSVQGASGNTIYF.

The chain joins TRBV18 to TRBJ1-4; 7 bases fit TRBD1. Germline CDR1 is KGHSH and CDR2 is LQKENI. CDR3 size: 15 residues. The V and J ends lost 3 bases and 2 bases, in that order; junction bases with no gene match: 3. The CDR3 nucleotides read TGTGCCAGCTCACCCCAGACAGGGACTAATGAAAAACTGTTTTTT. Translating it yields CASSPQTGTNEKLFF.

This clone was observed a few times. The chain joins TRBV18 to TRBJ1-2, with TRBD1 identical over 9 bases. The CDR3 runs to 14 residues. V was pared by 6 bases and J by 4 bases, with 6 bases of the junction left unmatched. CDR1 and CDR2 (germline): KGHSH, LQKENI. As DNA, the CDR3 is TGTGCCAGCTCGAAGGACAGGGGAGGCTATGGCTACACCTTC. Translation gives CASSKDRGGYGYTF.

The chain carries TRBV13 and TRBJ1-3; D possibly corresponds to TRBD1 (6 bases). The germline V and J ends were trimmed by 5 bases and 7 bases, with 15 bases remaining between them. Germline V gives CDR1 PRHDT, CDR2 FYEKMQ (reference sequence). This CDR3 region has 14 residues. The CDR3 DNA sequence: TGTGCCAGCAGCCTGGCGGGGGGGCACAACACCATATATTTT. Translated, it gives CASSLAGGHNTIYF.

This clone appeared a single time. The CDR3 loop is CASSRDRLEQFF. In nucleotides, the CDR3 is TGTGCCAGCAGCCGGGACAGGCTAGAGCAGTTCTTC. This chain links TRBV5-4 with TRBJ2-1; 8 bases align to TRBD1. With 4 bases clipped from V and 10 bases from J, the junction kept 4 bases outside the gene matches. CDR3 length equals 12 residues. Per the germline V gene, CDR1 is SGHNT and CDR2 is YYREEE (reference sequence).

This chain joins TRBV20-1 and TRBJ2-3; D ambiguous. Germline CDR1 and CDR2: DFQATT and SNEGSKA (reference sequence). With 3 bases removed from V and 7 bases from J, the gap between germline ends came to 8 bases. The CDR3 has 11 residues. CDR3 DNA sequence: TGCAGTGCTAGCATAGATAATACGCAGTATTTT. Translating gives CSASIDNTQYF.

The CDR3 region has the DNA TGTGCCAGCACCCAACTCGGACAGGGAAGAGATGGCTACACCTTC. Protein product: CASTQLGQGRDGYTF. The V call is TRBV6-5, the J call TRBJ1-2, with 8 bases that match TRBD1. V lost 7 bases, J lost 6 bases, and 13 bases stayed unmatched. Germline V CDR1 and CDR2: MNHEY, SVGAGI. The CDR3 contains 15 residues.

The rearrangement links TRBV30 to TRBJ1-3; 7 bases map to TRBD1. Germline V lookup: CDR1 GTSNPN, CDR2 SVGIG (reference sequence). The CDR3 consists of 15 residues. J gave up 5 bases and V 3 bases, and 10 bases lay outside the gene matches. CDR3 in DNA: TGTGCCTGGAGGGACGACAGGGTCGTGAGAAACACCATATATTTT. It translates to CAWRDDRVVRNTIYF.

The chain has TRBV30 and TRBJ2-1; no clear D. Trimming took 3 bases from V and 0 from J, leaving 6 bases between them. Germline CDR1 is GTSNPN and CDR2 is SVGIG (reference sequence). The CDR3 contains 13 residues. CDR3 sequence reads: CAWRSPSYNEQFF. In nucleotides, the CDR3 is TGTGCCTGGAGAAGCCCCTCCTACAATGAGCAGTTCTTC.

This clone was seen at least ten times. The genes are TRBV2 and TRBJ1-5; 8 bases align to TRBD1. Per germline, CDR1 SNHLY and CDR2 FYNNEI. V was clipped by 7 bases and J by 2 bases; unmatched bases: 13. The CDR3 totals 17 residues. CDR3 sequence: CASKPGQAVWRNQPQHF. The CDR3 DNA reads TGTGCCAGCAAACCGGGACAGGCGGTTTGGCGCAATCAGCCCCAGCATTTT. Full variable domain (missing parts from reference TRBV2 and TRBJ1-5): EPEVTQTPSHQVTQMGQEVILRCVPISNHLYFYWYRQILGQKVEFLVSFYNNEISEKSEIFDDQFSVERPDGSNFTLKIRSTKLEDSAMYFCASKPGQAVWRNQPQHFGDGTRLSIL.

The chain couples TRBV10-1 to TRBJ2-3, with 8 bases identical to TRBD2. Trimming took 0 bases from V and 6 from J; bases not matched to a gene: 5. The CDR3 sequence is 15 residues long. CDR1 and CDR2 (germline): WNHNN, SYGVQD (reference sequence). The CDR3 DNA is TGCGCCAGCAGTGAGTCTAGCGGGATATCTGATACGCAGTATTTT. It translates to CASSESSGISDTQYF.